This T cell receptor beta chain was profiled in a study of neurological immune-mediated disorders. General study results and limits: TCR clonal expansion peaked in HTLV-1-associated myelopathy patients and was lowest in multiple sclerosis patients. Because no CDR3 amino acid sequences were shared across subjects by expanded clones, private repertoires were suggested in all groups.

From germline, CDR1 is SGHRS and CDR2 YFSETQ. V dropped 6 bases and J dropped 5; count of bases not matched to a gene: 8. CDR3 length: 14 amino acids. As concerns this clonotype: What it recognizes is unknown. A much bigger clone sits one base away, suggesting this may be a read error.

The cDNA was generated through 5'RACE incorporating 10-nucleotide random UMIs. MiXCR was run by TCRdb on the 5' RACE reads, yielding one entry per CDR3 protein. The sample holds approximately 85,000 distinct CDR3 sequences, roughly 13% seen once. The sample's time point: longitudinal time-point 2. This sequence joins TRBV5-1 and TRBJ2-7, with 10 positions matching TRBD1. The sequence derives from a female donor with HTLV-1-associated myelopathy (HAM/TSP). Sequencing was performed on PBMCs. CDR3 DNA: TGCGCCAGCACCACCGGGACAGGGGTGAACGAGCAGTACTTC. As protein: CASTTGTGVNEQYF.